This T cell receptor beta chain was profiled in a study of blood T cell repertoires in COVID-19. On the study more broadly: T cells, B-cell-depleted T cells, or PBMCs provided the cDNA or gDNA that served as material.

As handled by the study authors: By means of reference gene primer amplification, nucleated cell counts were estimated. Here immunoSEQ multiplex PCR was the method, and the copy in TCRdb shows in-frame clones only, minus some. The V and J calls and clone size are taken from that table; D and trimming were inferred from the DNA. The table has about 220,000 clones, 65% to 85% seen once. Germline V gene sequence: CDR1 MDHEN, CDR2 SYDVKM. Deletions cut 3 bases from V and 3 bases from J, with 18 bases between. The CDR3 runs to 17 residues. Sequenced sample: peripheral blood. The chain uses TRBV28 and TRBJ1-5, with D possibly TRBD1 on 5 matching bases. The sequence derives from a human donor in a cohort sampled during active COVID-19. CDR3 DNA: TGTGCCAGCAGTTTCGGGGGGGGTTCATGGACCAATCAGCCCCAGCATTTT. Its protein product is CASSFGGGSWTNQPQHF.